The 19 T cell receptor beta chains below were found in one sample sequenced in a study of control samples from healthy donors and cancer patients (dated by TCRdb to between 2020 and 2021). Library construction relied on the immunoSEQ multiplex PCR assay. Sourced from immuneACCESS, this table was stored by TCRdb with only in-frame sequences that have V and J called. A share of the clones is absent; for the studies checked, an unresolved V gene accounts for under half, and the remainder has no known explanation. In all, the sample holds about 160,000 clones, and about 94% of those were seen once. Clones ranked in the top ten supply around 8% of the sample. The sequenced sample was blood. The receptors were gathered from a woman aged 40-49 years in good health.

V gene TRBV19 combines with J gene TRBJ1-5; D gene ambiguous. Germline CDR1 and CDR2: LNHDA and SQIVND (reference sequence). There are 12 residues in the CDR3. Trimming shortened V by 5 bases and J by 1 base, and 3 bases separated the two germline ends. In DNA form, the CDR3 reads TGTGCCAGTAGTGCAAGCAATCAGCCCCAGCATTTT. It is translated as CASSASNQPQHF. Filled out from reference TRBV19 and TRBJ1-5, the complete variable domain reads DGGITQSPKYLFRKEGQNVTLSCEQNLNHDAMYWYRQDPGQGLRLIYYSQIVNDFQKGDIAEGYSVSREKKESFPLTVTSAQKNPTAFYLCASSASNQPQHFGDGTRLSIL.

The gene calls are TRBV2 and TRBJ1-1; 9 bases map to TRBD1. Germline V gene data show CDR1 as SNHLY and CDR2 as FYNNEI. V shed 4 bases, J shed 2 bases, and the junction held 2 bases outside the gene matches. The CDR3 loop spans 14 amino acids. The CDR3, as DNA: TGTGCCAGCAGTGCGGGACAGGGAAACACTGAAGCTTTCTTT. Encoded protein: CASSAGQGNTEAFF.

The gene calls are TRBV5-6 and TRBJ2-1, with TRBD2 matching over 13 bases. The J segment lost 4 bases and the V segment lost 0 bases, leaving 7 bases of the junction unmatched. The CDR3 runs to 18 residues. The germline V gene encodes CDR1 SGHDT and CDR2 YYEEEE. The CDR3 here is CASSLAAGLAGRYNEQFF. The CDR3 DNA sequence: TGTGCCAGCAGCTTGGCGGCGGGACTAGCGGGGCGGTACAATGAGCAGTTCTTC.

The V call is TRBV19, the J call TRBJ1-1; the D gene is possibly TRBD1 (6 bases). The V and J ends lost 5 bases and 4 bases respectively, with 14 bases between them. The CDR3 spans 14 residues. The germline V gene has CDR1 LNHDA and CDR2 SQIVND (reference sequence). CDR3 protein: CASSVTYRATEAFF. Written as DNA, the CDR3 is TGTGCCAGTAGTGTTACTTACAGGGCCACTGAAGCTTTCTTT.

This chain joins TRBV20-1 and TRBJ2-1; no firm D call. CDR1 DFQATT and CDR2 SNEGSKA come from the germline V gene (reference sequence). CDR3 length: 11 residues. Trimming removed 5 bases from V and 9 bases from J, with 11 bases in between. The CDR3 region is CSAPSIREQFF. The CDR3 coding sequence is TGCAGTGCTCCCTCCATACGTGAGCAGTTCTTC.

The rearrangement uses TRBV12-3 or TRBV12-4 and TRBJ1-2; D remains unclear. The CDR3 runs to 13 residues. V was pared by 7 bases and J by 5 bases, with 14 bases between. The CDR3, as DNA: TGTGCCAGCACCCAAGTTGGTATTTATGGCTACACCTTC. Encoded protein: CASTQVGIYGYTF.

A single count supports this clone. DNA of the CDR3: TGCGCCAGCAGCCAAGCTGCGGGCACTGAAGCTTTCTTT. Translating gives CASSQAAGTEAFF. J is TRBJ1-1 and V is TRBV4-3; no firm D call. This CDR3 has 13 amino acids. Germline CDR1 is LGHNA and CDR2 is YSLEER. With 1 base removed from V and 4 bases from J, the gap between germline ends came to 7 bases.

The count of this clone is one. The chain links TRBV2 to TRBJ2-1; 9 bases align to TRBD2. Germline assignment: CDR1 SNHLY and CDR2 FYNNEI. The CDR3 contains 15 residues. After removal of 4 bases from V and 5 bases from J, the junction contained 6 bases not matched to a gene. CDR3 DNA sequence: TGTGCCAGCAGTGCCCGGACTAGCGTCGACAATGAGCAGTTCTTC. Protein sequence: CASSARTSVDNEQFF.

This clone occurred once. The J gene is TRBJ1-3, the V gene TRBV7-8; maybe TRBD1 (6 bases). V lost 1 base, J lost 2 bases, and 12 bases lay in between. The CDR3 totals 16 residues. CDR1 and CDR2 (germline): SGHVS, FQNEAQ. The CDR3 region has the DNA TGTGCCAGCAGCTTAGTAGGCTACAGGGCTGGAAACACCATATATTTT. Translating it yields CASSLVGYRAGNTIYF.

This chain uses TRBV6-5 with TRBJ1-1; possible D gene TRBD1, 5 bases. V lost 9 bases, J lost 1 base, and 15 bases lay in between. The CDR3 extends over 14 amino acids. From germline, CDR1 is MNHEY and CDR2 SVGAGI. DNA of the CDR3: TGTGCCAGTGCACGATTGGGGCAGAACACTGAAGCTTTCTTT. Its translation is CASARLGQNTEAFF.

On this clone itself: The sample holds other DNA sequences that translate to the same CDR3. The chain joins TRBV10-3 to TRBJ1-2, with D unclear. The CDR3 is 12 amino acids. The germline V gene encodes CDR1 ENHRY and CDR2 SYGVKD. V lost 2 bases, J lost 5 bases, and 6 bases lay in between. CDR3 DNA sequence: TGTGCCATCAGTGAGGGAGGGTATGGCTACACCTTC. It translates to CAISEGGYGYTF.

J is TRBJ1-6 and V is TRBV7-2, with D perhaps matching TRBD1 (6 bases). CDR3 size: 15 residues. V was clipped by 4 bases and J by 4 bases, with 11 bases between them. Germline CDR1 is SGHTA and CDR2 is FQGNSA. CDR3 sequence: CASSSGQSYNSPLHF. Written as DNA, the CDR3 is TGTGCCAGCAGCTCAGGACAGAGTTATAATTCACCCCTCCACTTT.

The chain combines TRBV19 with TRBJ2-3; 11 nucleotides line up with TRBD2. Germline CDR1 reads LNHDA; CDR2 reads SQIVND (reference sequence). The CDR3 length is 15 residues. V was clipped by 7 bases and J by 1 base; unmatched bases: 4. The CDR3 DNA is TGTGCCAGTACCCCGACTAGCGGGGGCACAGATACGCAGTATTTT. The encoded protein is CASTPTSGGTDTQYF.

The genes are TRBV28 and TRBJ1-6, with D unclear. This CDR3 is 15 amino acids long. The germline gives CDR1 MDHEN, CDR2 SYDVKM. V lost 3 bases, J lost 9 bases, and 15 bases lay in between. The chain's CDR3 is CASSFPSGVSSPLHF. The CDR3 DNA sequence: TGTGCCAGCAGTTTCCCCTCGGGCGTGAGTTCACCCCTCCACTTT. Using reference TRBV28 and TRBJ1-6 for the parts outside the CDR3, the full variable domain is DVKVTQSSRYLVKRTGEKVFLECVQDMDHENMFWYRQDPGLGLRLIYFSYDVKMKEKGDIPEGYSVSREKKERFSLILESASTNQTSMYLCASSFPSGVSSPLHFGNGTRLTVT.

This clone was observed a handful of times. V is TRBV25-1 and J is TRBJ1-6; 9 bases map to TRBD1. Trimming removed 5 bases from V and 10 bases from J; junction bases left unmatched: 12. The CDR3 is made up of 16 amino acids. The germline gives CDR1 MGHDK, CDR2 SYGVNS. CDR3 residues: CASSTHEGQGGSPLHF. The DNA of the CDR3 is TGTGCCAGCAGTACTCATGAGGGACAGGGTGGATCACCCCTCCACTTT.

The chain is built from TRBV11-2 and TRBJ1-1; perhaps TRBD1 as D (6 bases). V lost 6 bases to trimming and J lost 2 bases, with 16 bases between them. CDR1 SGHAT and CDR2 FQNNGV come from the germline V gene. CDR3 length equals 15 residues. This CDR3 reads CASRFPGHRNTEAFF. The CDR3 DNA follows: TGTGCCAGCAGGTTCCCGGGACATAGAAACACTGAAGCTTTCTTT.

This chain links TRBV6-2 or TRBV6-3 with TRBJ1-2; no firm D call. Per germline, CDR1 MNHEY and CDR2 SVGEGT. The V end was cut by 5 bases, the J end by 11 bases, with 9 bases between. CDR3 length: 10 amino acids. The CDR3 region is CASSHGVYTF. The CDR3 region has the DNA TGTGCCAGCAGTCATGGAGTTTACACCTTC.

CDR3 coding DNA: TGTGCCAGCAGCCGTGACGGAGTGAACACTGAAGCTTTCTTT. Its translation is CASSRDGVNTEAFF. The chain recombines TRBV7-8 with TRBJ1-1, with unresolved D. Germline values: CDR1 SGHVS, CDR2 FQNEAQ. The germline V and J ends were trimmed by 5 bases and 0 bases, with 10 bases remaining between them. This CDR3 spans 14 amino acids.

The rearrangement uses TRBV5-6 and TRBJ1-1; no definite D call. CDR1 and CDR2 (germline): SGHDT, YYEEEE. The CDR3 is made up of 14 amino acids. V was clipped by 6 bases and J by 1 base, with 13 bases between them. CDR3 residues: CASIRGRPNTEAFF. The CDR3 nucleotides read TGTGCCAGCATCCGAGGGAGGCCGAACACTGAAGCTTTCTTT.